This TCR beta chain originates from a study of blood T cell repertoires in COVID-19 (dated by TCRdb to 2019 to 2021). A note on the overall study: Samples covering the acute and convalescent phases of COVID-19 were provided by collaborators in the United States, Italy and Spain. A de-identified subject ID, COVID-19 status, age in years and sex were almost always included in the sample metadata. The material from the prospective study consisted of cDNA or gDNA derived from T cells, B-cell-depleted T cells, or PBMCs. The repertoires were released in a freely available public database meant as a resource for research on the immune response to SARS-CoV-2. The dataset comprised deeply sampled blood TCRbeta repertoires from subjects exposed to, actively infected with, or recovered from COVID-19. HLA class I and class II types, where available, came from metadata supplied by the sample provider rather than from assay-based typing. The samples were drawn from the first 160 participants of the ongoing ImmuneRACE study and from 950 to 1,500 subjects provided by 6 global collaborators. General conclusions and limits of the study: How much clinical and demographic metadata was included differed by source and by participant, and the metadata was provided uncurated.

CDR1 SNHLY and CDR2 FYNNEI were looked up in the germline V gene. Taken from cysteine to phenylalanine, the CDR3 has 12 residues. Of all the DNA, just the CDR3 is kept, 36 bases in frame from base 1. V loses 6 bases of germline sequence and J loses 4 bases, and the interval between the two ends is 9 bases. One collaborating source in Seattle enrolled patients while the patients were actively infected and followed the patients over time throughout the course of disease. Collaborating institutions collected whole blood in K2EDTA tubes following their own protocols. For TCRbeta analysis, collaborators shipped samples in one of three forms: frozen whole blood, isolated PBMCs, or DNA extracted from either of those sample types. TCRbeta CDR3 regions were amplified from genomic DNA by means of the immunoSEQ Assay, a bias-controlled multiplex PCR. The authors processed their data as follows. The number of nucleated cells in each sample was estimated by amplification of reference gene primers within the assay. To quantify the absolute abundance of each unique TCRbeta CDR3 rearrangement, sequence reads were collapsed and filtered. Productive Simpson clonality was computed per sample as the square root of Simpson's diversity index over productive rearrangements. TCRdb re-hosts the immuneACCESS table, in-frame sequences only. Its copies lack some clones; in the studies checked, an unresolved V gene accounts for under half of them, and the cause for the rest is not known. Clone size and the V and J calls come from that table; the DNA yielded D and trimming. For this sample the table gives 150,000 to 200,000 clones, of which roughly 85% were detected only once. The ten largest account for about 5.6% of the sample.

Concerning this clone itself: Its antigen is still unknown. No quality values exist for individual bases; no much larger clone is one base distant. This same CDR3 is encoded by further DNA sequences in the sample.

This receptor was identified in a woman between 45 and 65 years old with COVID-19, enrolled during active disease. The sequence joins TRBV2 to TRBJ1-2, and perhaps TRBD1 as D gene, on 5 matching bases. Sequenced sample: peripheral blood. CDR3 region: CASRGAGYGYTF. The sequenced DNA: TGTGCCAGCAGAGGGGCTGGCTATGGCTACACCTTC. The full variable domain, completed from the reference TRBV2 and TRBJ1-2 proteins outside the CDR3, reads EPEVTQTPSHQVTQMGQEVILRCVPISNHLYFYWYRQILGQKVEFLVSFYNNEISEKSEIFDDQFSVERPDGSNFTLKIRSTKLEDSAMYFCASRGAGYGYTFGSGTRLTVV.